These 21 T cell receptor beta chains share one sample of origin, sequenced in a study of T cells and Merkel cell carcinoma outcomes. Some clones are missing from TCRdb's copy, which holds only in-frame ones; the method was immunoSEQ multiplex PCR. The table includes some 13,000 clones, about nine tenths detected once. The sequenced sample was tumor tissue from Merkel cell carcinoma. Receptors originate from a human donor with Merkel cell carcinoma.

The chain combines TRBV18 with TRBJ1-1; D is ambiguous. V lost 1 base to trimming and J lost 7 bases, with 7 bases between them. The germline V gene encodes CDR1 KGHSH and CDR2 LQKENI. This CDR3 has 12 amino acids. CDR3 sequence reads: CASSPQGIEAFF. The DNA for the CDR3 is TGTGCCAGCTCACCACAGGGAATTGAAGCTTTCTTT.

The chain employs TRBV11-2 and TRBJ2-1; weak D call: TRBD2 (6 bases). Trimming took off 5 bases at V and 6 bases at J, with 20 bases between the two ends. This CDR3 contains 16 residues. Germline loops: CDR1 SGHAT, CDR2 FQNNGV. CDR3 nucleotide sequence: TGTGCCAGCAGCATCTCGGGACTTCGGGGCGGCAATGAGCAGTTCTTC. Translated, it gives CASSISGLRGGNEQFF.

This chain joins TRBV27 and TRBJ2-1, with TRBD2 identical over 9 bases. Germline V CDR1 and CDR2: MNHEY, SMNVEV (reference sequence). The CDR3 is 16 amino acids. V lost 3 bases to trimming and J lost 3 bases; unmatched junction nucleotides: 6. The CDR3 reads CASSFVAGVVYNEQFF. Written as DNA, the CDR3 is TGTGCCAGCAGTTTCGTAGCGGGAGTAGTCTACAATGAGCAGTTCTTC.

V gene TRBV19 combines with J gene TRBJ1-2; no reliable D call. This CDR3 has 17 amino acids. Germline-derived CDR1 and CDR2 are LNHDA and SQIVND (reference sequence). The germline V and J ends were trimmed by 6 bases and 1 base, with 21 bases remaining between them. The CDR3 loop reads CASSGPVLTRDNYGYTF. In DNA form, the CDR3 reads TGTGCCAGTAGCGGCCCTGTTCTTACCAGAGATAACTATGGCTACACCTTC.

V and J are TRBV15 and TRBJ2-3; TRBD2 might be the D (6 bases). Trimming took off 1 base at V and 3 bases at J, with 8 bases between the two ends. CDR3 length: 14 amino acids. Germline CDR1 is LNHNV and CDR2 is YYDKDF (reference sequence). The CDR3 is CATSRGDSTDTQYF. DNA of the CDR3: TGTGCCACCAGCAGAGGGGACTCAACAGATACGCAGTATTTT.

This rearrangement joins TRBV7-3 to TRBJ2-5; maybe TRBD1 (6 bases). In germline, CDR1 is SGHTA, CDR2 FQGTGA. This CDR3 region has 14 residues. The ends were cut back, 4 bases at V and 3 bases at J, with 12 bases in the middle. The CDR3 coding sequence is TGTGCCAGCAGCTCGACAGGTTGGGAAGAGACCCAGTACTTC. This sequence encodes CASSSTGWEETQYF. Variable domain in full (rest from reference TRBV7-3 and TRBJ2-5): GAGVSQTPSNKVTEKGKYVELRCDPISGHTALYWYRQSLGQGPEFLIYFQGTGAADDSGLPNDRFFAVRPEGSVSTLKIQRTERGDSAVYLCASSSTGWEETQYFGPGTRLLVL.

This sequence joins TRBV7-9 and TRBJ1-5; D uncertain. Germline V gene data show CDR1 as SEHNR and CDR2 as FQNEAQ (reference sequence). V dropped 1 base and J dropped 3 bases, with 4 bases sitting between them. The CDR3 extends over 13 amino acids. The CDR3 DNA reads TGTGCCAGCAGCTTAGGGGACAATCAGCCCCAGCATTTT. It codes for CASSLGDNQPQHF.

V and J are TRBV7-3 and TRBJ1-2, with TRBD1 identical over 9 bases. The CDR3 totals 15 residues. V shed 6 bases and J 0 bases; nucleotides not matched to a gene: 5. In germline, CDR1 is SGHTA, CDR2 FQGTGA. The CDR3 sequence: CASRDRTGANYGYTF. As DNA, the CDR3 is TGTGCCAGCAGGGATCGGACAGGGGCTAACTATGGCTACACCTTC.

This clone was seen a single time. This sequence joins TRBV7-9 and TRBJ2-1; D is perhaps TRBD1 (5 bases). The CDR3 extends over 13 amino acids. V dropped 2 bases and J dropped 15 bases, with 17 bases sitting between them. The germline V gene encodes CDR1 SEHNR and CDR2 FQNEAQ (reference sequence). The CDR3 DNA sequence: TGTGCCAGCAGCTTAACCCCAAGGGGAAGGAGGTTCTTC. It yields the protein CASSLTPRGRRFF.

This rearrangement joins TRBV7-9 to TRBJ2-1; the D is unclear. In germline, CDR1 is SEHNR, CDR2 FQNEAQ (reference sequence). This CDR3 spans 16 amino acids. The V end lost 5 bases, the J end lost 3 bases, and 17 bases lay between the germline ends. The CDR3 nucleotides read TGTGCCAGCAGCCCACCGATCAGCGATTTCTACAATGAGCAGTTCTTC. It translates to CASSPPISDFYNEQFF.

This rearrangement joins TRBV20-1 to TRBJ2-5; TRBD2 aligns across 8 bases. V trimming: 7 bases; J trimming: 9 bases; junction bases outside the gene matches: 7. Germline values: CDR1 DFQATT, CDR2 SNEGSKA (reference sequence). The length of the CDR3 is 11 residues. In nucleotides, the CDR3 is TGCAGTGTGACTAGCGTCGATTCCCAGTACTTC. The encoded protein is CSVTSVDSQYF.

The chain joins TRBV29-1 to TRBJ1-2; D possibly corresponds to TRBD1 (5 bases). Germline values: CDR1 SQVTM, CDR2 ANQGSEA. This CDR3 has 12 residues. V lost 5 bases to trimming and J lost 1 base, with 8 bases between them. The CDR3 reads CSVRDGNYGYTF. The CDR3 coding sequence is TGCAGCGTTAGGGACGGTAACTATGGCTACACCTTC.

The chain joins TRBV4-3 to TRBJ2-1; 12 bases fit TRBD2. This CDR3 has 16 amino acids. Germline CDR1 reads LGHNA; CDR2 reads YSLEER. The J segment lost 4 bases and the V segment lost 4 bases, leaving 5 bases of the junction unmatched. The DNA of the CDR3 is TGCGCCAGCAGCCCCTGGACTAGCGGGGAGTACAATGAGCAGTTCTTC. Translated: CASSPWTSGEYNEQFF.

This sequence joins TRBV7-2 and TRBJ2-7, with no clear D. The germline V and J ends were trimmed by 2 bases and 2 bases, with 7 bases remaining between them. Per germline, CDR1 SGHTA and CDR2 FQGNSA. This CDR3 is 13 amino acids long. Written as DNA, the CDR3 is TGTGCCAGCAGCTTAAACAGAGCCTACGAGCAGTACTTC. Encoded protein: CASSLNRAYEQYF.

The rearrangement uses TRBV5-4 and TRBJ2-4; maybe TRBD1 (5 bases). Trimming took 4 bases from V and 7 from J, leaving 15 bases between them. The CDR3 totals 14 residues. Germline V gene sequence: CDR1 SGHNT, CDR2 YYREEE (reference sequence). This CDR3 reads CASSNPRGINIQYF. The CDR3 DNA follows: TGTGCCAGCAGCAACCCAAGGGGCATCAACATTCAGTACTTC.

The V gene is TRBV29-1, the J gene TRBJ2-7; 15 bases are shared with TRBD2. With V trimmed by 5 bases and J by 6 bases, 20 bases remained unmatched. This CDR3 comprises 19 residues. The germline CDR1 and CDR2 sequences are SQVTM and ANQGSEA. The CDR3 here is CSVSRKGLAGGPLSGEQYF. Written as DNA, the CDR3 is TGCAGCGTTAGCCGGAAGGGACTAGCGGGAGGCCCCCTCTCAGGCGAGCAGTACTTC.

A note on this clone: The junction does not match germline at one end; this may be a read error. The chain uses TRBV7-3 and TRBJ1-2; D is unclear. The CDR3 totals 13 residues. Germline CDR1 SGHTA, CDR2 FQGTGA. This CDR3 is CANSPPGGSSYTF. The CDR3 DNA reads as TGTGCCAACAGCCCCCCTGGTGGCTCAAGCTACACCTTC.

This clone appeared once. This chain uses TRBV7-9 with TRBJ1-1; the D gene is possibly TRBD1 (6 bases). The CDR3 is made up of 13 amino acids. Per the germline V gene, CDR1 is SEHNR and CDR2 is FQNEAQ (reference sequence). V lost 5 bases and J 8 bases, leaving 15 bases between the germline ends. The CDR3 loop is CASSDTGPPEAFF. In DNA form, the CDR3 reads TGTGCCAGCAGCGACACAGGGCCTCCCGAAGCTTTCTTT.

J is TRBJ1-5 and V is TRBV12-5, with D perhaps TRBD1 (5 bases). V lost 3 bases to trimming and J lost 0 bases, with 15 bases between them. This CDR3 spans 17 amino acids. Per the germline V gene, CDR1 is LGHNT and CDR2 is FRNRAP. The DNA for the CDR3 is TGTGCTAGTGGTTTACTCCACGGGACGGATAGCAATCAGCCCCAGCATTTT. Protein sequence: CASGLLHGTDSNQPQHF.

The chain carries TRBV7-9 and TRBJ1-4; 9 bases fit TRBD1. Germline trimming cut 5 bases from V and 13 bases from J; bases unmatched to any gene: 8. Germline loops: CDR1 SEHNR, CDR2 FQNEAQ (reference sequence). This CDR3 has 13 residues. The CDR3 DNA reads TGTGCCAGCAGCCCTCGGGACAGGGCGGCACTGTTTTTT. This encodes CASSPRDRAALFF.

The chain is built from TRBV9 and TRBJ1-2, with D tentatively TRBD1 (6 bases). The ends were cut back, 0 bases at V and 2 bases at J, with 14 bases in the middle. There are 16 residues in the CDR3. The germline CDR1 and CDR2 sequences are SGDLS and YYNGEE. The CDR3 protein is CASSVGVGGLNYGYTF. CDR3 DNA: TGTGCCAGCAGCGTAGGCGTCGGGGGGCTGAACTATGGCTACACCTTC.